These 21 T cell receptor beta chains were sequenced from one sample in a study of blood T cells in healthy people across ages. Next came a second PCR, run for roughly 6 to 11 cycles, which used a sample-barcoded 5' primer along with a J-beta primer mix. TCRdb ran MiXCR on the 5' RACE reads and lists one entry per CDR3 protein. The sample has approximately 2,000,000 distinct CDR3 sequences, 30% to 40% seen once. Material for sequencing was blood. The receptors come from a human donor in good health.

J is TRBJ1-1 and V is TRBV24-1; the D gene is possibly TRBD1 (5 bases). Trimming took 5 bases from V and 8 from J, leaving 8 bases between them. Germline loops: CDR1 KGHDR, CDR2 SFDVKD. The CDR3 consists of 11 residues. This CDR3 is CATSGNREAFF. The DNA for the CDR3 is TGTGCCACCAGTGGCAACAGGGAAGCTTTCTTT.

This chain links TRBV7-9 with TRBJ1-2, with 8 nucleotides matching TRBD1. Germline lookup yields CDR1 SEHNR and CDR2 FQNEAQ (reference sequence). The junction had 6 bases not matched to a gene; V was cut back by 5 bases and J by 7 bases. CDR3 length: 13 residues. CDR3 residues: CASSRTGLSGYTF. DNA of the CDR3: TGTGCCAGCAGCCGGACAGGGTTATCTGGCTACACCTTC.

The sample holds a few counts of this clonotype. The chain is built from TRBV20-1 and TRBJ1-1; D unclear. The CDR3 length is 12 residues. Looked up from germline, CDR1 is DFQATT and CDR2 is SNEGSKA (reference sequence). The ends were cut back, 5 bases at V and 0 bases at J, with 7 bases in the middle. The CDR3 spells CSAQQVNTEAFF. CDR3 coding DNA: TGCAGTGCTCAGCAGGTGAACACTGAAGCTTTCTTT.

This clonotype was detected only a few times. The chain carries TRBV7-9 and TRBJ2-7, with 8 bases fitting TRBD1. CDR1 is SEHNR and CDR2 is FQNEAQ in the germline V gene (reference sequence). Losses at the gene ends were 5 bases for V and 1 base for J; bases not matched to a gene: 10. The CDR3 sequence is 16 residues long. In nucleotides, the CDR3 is TGTGCCAGCAGCAACTATCAGGGGGCAGGGTCCTACGAGCAGTACTTC. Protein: CASSNYQGAGSYEQYF. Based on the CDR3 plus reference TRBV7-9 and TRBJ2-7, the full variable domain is DTGVSQNPRHKITKRGQNVTFRCDPISEHNRLYWYRQTLGQGPEFLTYFQNEAQLEKSRLLSDRFSAERPKGSFSTLEIQRTEQGDSAMYLCASSNYQGAGSYEQYFGPGTRLTVT.

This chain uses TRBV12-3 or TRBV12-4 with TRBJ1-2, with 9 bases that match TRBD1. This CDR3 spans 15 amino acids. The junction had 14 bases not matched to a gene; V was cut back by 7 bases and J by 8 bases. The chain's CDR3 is CASTQQIQGAGGYTF. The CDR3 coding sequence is TGTGCCAGCACCCAACAGATACAGGGGGCGGGCGGCTACACCTTC.

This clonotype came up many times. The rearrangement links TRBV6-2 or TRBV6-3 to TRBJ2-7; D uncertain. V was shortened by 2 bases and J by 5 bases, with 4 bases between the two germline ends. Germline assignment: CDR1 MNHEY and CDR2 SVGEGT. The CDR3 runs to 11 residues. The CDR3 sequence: CASSYGHEQYF. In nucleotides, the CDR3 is TGTGCCAGCAGTTACGGCCACGAGCAGTACTTC.

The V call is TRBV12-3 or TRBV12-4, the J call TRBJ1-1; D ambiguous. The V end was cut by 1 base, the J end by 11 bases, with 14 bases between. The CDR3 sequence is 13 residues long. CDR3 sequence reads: CASSLGVDTLAFF. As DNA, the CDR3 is TGTGCCAGCAGTTTAGGGGTCGACACGTTGGCTTTCTTT.

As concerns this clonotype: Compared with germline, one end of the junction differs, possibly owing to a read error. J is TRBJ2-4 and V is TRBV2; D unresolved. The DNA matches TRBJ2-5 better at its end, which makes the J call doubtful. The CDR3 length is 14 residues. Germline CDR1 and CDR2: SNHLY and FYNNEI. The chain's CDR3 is CASSLLEGQGTQYF. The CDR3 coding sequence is TGTGCCAGCAGCCTTTTAGAAGGCCAAGGGACCCAGTACTTC.

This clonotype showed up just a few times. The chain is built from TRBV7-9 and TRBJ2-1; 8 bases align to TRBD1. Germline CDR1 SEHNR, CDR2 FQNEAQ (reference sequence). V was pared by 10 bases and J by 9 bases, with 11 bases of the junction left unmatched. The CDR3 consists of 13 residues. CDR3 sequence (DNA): TGTGCCACTATTTCGGACAGGGCTGGTGAGCAGTTCTTC. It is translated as CATISDRAGEQFF.

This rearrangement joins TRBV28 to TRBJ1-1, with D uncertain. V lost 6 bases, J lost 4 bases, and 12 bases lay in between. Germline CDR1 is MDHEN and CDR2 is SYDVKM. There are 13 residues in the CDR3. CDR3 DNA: TGTGCCAGCAGCCTAAGGTCGCTCACTGAAGCTTTCTTT. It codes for CASSLRSLTEAFF.

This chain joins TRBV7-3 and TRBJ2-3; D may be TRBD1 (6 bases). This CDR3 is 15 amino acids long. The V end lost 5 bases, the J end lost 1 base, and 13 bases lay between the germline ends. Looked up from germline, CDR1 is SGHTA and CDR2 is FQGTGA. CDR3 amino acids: CASSPHRTGTDTQYF. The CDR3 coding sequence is TGTGCCAGCAGCCCCCATCGGACAGGCACAGATACGCAGTATTTT.

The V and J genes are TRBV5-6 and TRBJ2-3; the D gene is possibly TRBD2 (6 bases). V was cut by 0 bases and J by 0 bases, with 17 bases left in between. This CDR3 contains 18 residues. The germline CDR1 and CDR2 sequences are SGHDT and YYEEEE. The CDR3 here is CASSLGTNADISTDTQYF. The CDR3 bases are TGTGCCAGCAGCTTGGGGACTAACGCCGACATAAGCACAGATACGCAGTATTTT.

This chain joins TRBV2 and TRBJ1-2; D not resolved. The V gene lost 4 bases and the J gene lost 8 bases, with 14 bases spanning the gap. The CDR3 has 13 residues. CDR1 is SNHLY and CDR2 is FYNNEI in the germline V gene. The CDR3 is CASSVISARGYTF. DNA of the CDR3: TGTGCCAGCAGTGTCATCAGTGCCCGGGGCTACACCTTC.

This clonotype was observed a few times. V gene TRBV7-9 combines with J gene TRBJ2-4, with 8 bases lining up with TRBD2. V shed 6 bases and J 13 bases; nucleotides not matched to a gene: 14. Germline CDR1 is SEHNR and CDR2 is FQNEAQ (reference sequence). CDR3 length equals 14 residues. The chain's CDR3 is CASRLLAEAGEQYF. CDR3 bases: TGTGCCAGCAGATTATTAGCGGAAGCGGGGGAGCAGTACTTC.

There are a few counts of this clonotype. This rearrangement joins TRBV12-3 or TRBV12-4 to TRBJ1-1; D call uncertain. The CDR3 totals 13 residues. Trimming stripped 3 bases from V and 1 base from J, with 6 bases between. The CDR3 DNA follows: TGTGCCAGCAGTTTTCTCTCGAACACTGAAGCTTTCTTT. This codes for CASSFLSNTEAFF.

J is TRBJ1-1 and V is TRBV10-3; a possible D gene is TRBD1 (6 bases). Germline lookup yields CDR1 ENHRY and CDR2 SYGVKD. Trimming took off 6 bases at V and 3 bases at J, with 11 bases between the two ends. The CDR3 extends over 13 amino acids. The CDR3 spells CAIRDTGYTEAFF. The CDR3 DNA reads TGTGCCATCAGGGATACAGGGTACACTGAAGCTTTCTTT.

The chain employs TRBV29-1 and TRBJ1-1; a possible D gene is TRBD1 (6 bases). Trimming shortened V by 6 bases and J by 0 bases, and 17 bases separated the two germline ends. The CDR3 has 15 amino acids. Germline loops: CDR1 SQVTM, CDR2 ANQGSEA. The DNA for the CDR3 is TGCAGCGTCCAATCCAGGGGTGATATGAACACTGAAGCTTTCTTT. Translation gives CSVQSRGDMNTEAFF.

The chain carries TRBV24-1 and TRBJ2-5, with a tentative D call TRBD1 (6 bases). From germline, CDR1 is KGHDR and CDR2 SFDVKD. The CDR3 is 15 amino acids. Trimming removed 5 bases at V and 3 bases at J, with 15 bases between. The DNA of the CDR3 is TGTGCCACCAGTGGAAGGGACACCGGCAAAGAGACCCAGTACTTC. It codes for CATSGRDTGKETQYF.

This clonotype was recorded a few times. CDR3 region: CASSLAGTSVGELFF. The CDR3 coding sequence is TGTGCCAGCAGCTTAGCGGGGACCTCGGTCGGGGAGCTGTTTTTT. This chain uses TRBV7-2 with TRBJ2-2; tentatively, D is TRBD1 or TRBD2 (5 bases each). Germline CDR1 SGHTA, CDR2 FQGNSA. V dropped 0 bases and J dropped 7 bases, with 12 bases sitting between them. This CDR3 has 15 residues.

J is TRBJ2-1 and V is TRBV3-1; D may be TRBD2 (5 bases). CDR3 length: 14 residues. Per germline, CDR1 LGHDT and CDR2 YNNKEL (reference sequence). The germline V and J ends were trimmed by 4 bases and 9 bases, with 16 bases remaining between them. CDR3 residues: CASSPTRLLAEQFF. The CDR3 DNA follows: TGTGCCAGCAGCCCTACCCGCCTCCTAGCTGAGCAGTTCTTC.

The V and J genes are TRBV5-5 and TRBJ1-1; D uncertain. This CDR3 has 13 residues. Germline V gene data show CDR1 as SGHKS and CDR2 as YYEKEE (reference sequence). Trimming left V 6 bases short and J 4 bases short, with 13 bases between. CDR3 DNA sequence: TGTGCCAGCAACCAAACACCAAGCACTGAAGCTTTCTTT. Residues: CASNQTPSTEAFF.